What follows are 29 T cell receptor beta chains derived from one specimen sequenced in a study of shared clonotypes between healthy human individuals. Using immunoSEQ multiplex PCR, the repertoire was profiled, and TCRdb retains in-frame clones only, with some absent. The sample has roughly 2,500,000 clones, over 85% seen once. Specimen: naive CD4+ T cells from PBMCs. Subset indicated: CD45RA+ positively selected. The receptors come from a man aged 18 to 30 in good health. Some clones in this sample may be carry-over from other donors' samples.

In this sample, this clone turned up a few times. This CDR3 is also generated by other DNA sequences in the sample. The rearrangement joins TRBV2 to TRBJ2-3; D is uncertain. Germline CDR1 SNHLY, CDR2 FYNNEI. V shed 5 bases and J shed 2 bases, with 2 bases lying between them. There are 11 residues in the CDR3. CDR3 in DNA: TGTGCCAGCAGTTCCACAGATACGCAGTATTTT. Protein product: CASSSTDTQYF.

This chain uses TRBV11-3 with TRBJ1-5; no firm D call. This CDR3 is 13 amino acids long. Germline CDR1 is SGHNT and CDR2 is YENEEA. Trimming took off 9 bases at V and 5 bases at J, with 14 bases between the two ends. CDR3 sequence (DNA): TGTGCCAGGCCCCTAGAACGCCATCAGCCCCAGCATTTT. It specifies CARPLERHQPQHF.

The chain uses TRBV5-1 and TRBJ1-2, with TRBD1 identical over 10 bases. The CDR3 totals 15 residues. Germline CDR1 is SGHRS and CDR2 is YFSETQ. The J segment lost 8 bases and the V segment lost 3 bases, leaving 10 bases of the junction unmatched. This CDR3 is CASSSTGTGVKGYTF. CDR3 bases: TGCGCCAGCAGCTCGACCGGGACAGGGGTTAAAGGCTACACCTTC. Filled out from reference TRBV5-1 and TRBJ1-2, the complete variable domain reads KAGVTQTPRYLIKTRGQQVTLSCSPISGHRSVSWYQQTPGQGLQFLFEYFSETQRNKGNFPGRFSGRQFSNSRSEMNVSTLELGDSALYLCASSSTGTGVKGYTFGSGTRLTVV.

Worth noting for this clone: Its ends do not fully match the called genes, so a read error is possible. This chain joins TRBV2 and TRBJ2-4, with no clear D. The CDR3 runs 12 residues. From germline, CDR1 is SNHLY and CDR2 FYNNEI. The DNA for the CDR3 is TGTGCCAGCAGTGTTGGGTTCGAAGCAGGTAACTTC. The encoded protein is CASSVGFEAGNF.

This chain links TRBV7-9 with TRBJ1-4, with D maybe TRBD1 (5 bases). Germline V gene sequence: CDR1 SEHNR, CDR2 FQNEAQ (reference sequence). This CDR3 region has 14 residues. V dropped 1 base and J dropped 4 bases, with 7 bases sitting between them. CDR3 DNA: TGTGCCAGCAGCTTAGGGGGGGTTAATGAAAAACTGTTTTTT. Translating it yields CASSLGGVNEKLFF.

The genes are TRBV27 and TRBJ2-7, with 9 bases fitting TRBD2. The trim removed 2 bases at V and 4 bases at J, leaving 18 bases unmatched. The germline CDR1 and CDR2 sequences are MNHEY and SMNVEV (reference sequence). This CDR3 is 19 amino acids long. The DNA for the CDR3 is TGTGCCAGCAGTTTAGAGGCCCCGAGGATAGCGGGAGTACCTTACGAGCAGTACTTC. This sequence encodes CASSLEAPRIAGVPYEQYF.

The rearrangement uses TRBV4-3 and TRBJ2-1; D gene unclear. The CDR3 sequence is 16 residues long. The V gene's germline CDR1 is LGHNA and CDR2 YSLEER. Trimming shortened V by 0 bases and J by 4 bases, and 13 bases separated the two germline ends. CDR3 nucleotide sequence: TGCGCCAGCAGCCAAGACCCCCAACCTGCGTACAATGAGCAGTTCTTC. As protein: CASSQDPQPAYNEQFF.

CDR3: CASSTDRQNGYTF. The CDR3 coding sequence is TGTGCCAGCAGCACGGACAGACAGAATGGCTACACCTTC. The genes are TRBV7-3 and TRBJ1-2, with D tentatively TRBD1 (6 bases). CDR1 and CDR2 from the germline V gene are SGHTA and FQGTGA. Trimming left V 5 bases short and J 6 bases short, with 13 bases between. The CDR3 spans 13 residues. The full variable domain, with the rest looked up from reference TRBV7-3 and TRBJ1-2, is GAGVSQTPSNKVTEKGKYVELRCDPISGHTALYWYRQSLGQGPEFLIYFQGTGAADDSGLPNDRFFAVRPEGSVSTLKIQRTERGDSAVYLCASSTDRQNGYTFGSGTRLTVV.

The rearrangement joins TRBV18 to TRBJ2-3; maybe TRBD2 (6 bases). V lost 0 bases, J lost 2 bases, and 12 bases lay in between. Germline V CDR1 and CDR2: KGHSH, LQKENI. The CDR3 loop spans 16 amino acids. This chain's CDR3 is CASSPPRRGVTDTQYF. For the CDR3, the DNA is TGTGCCAGCTCACCACCCCGACGCGGGGTCACAGATACGCAGTATTTT.

The chain is built from TRBV6-4 and TRBJ2-2; D ambiguous. The CDR3 has 13 residues. Trimming left V 8 bases short and J 5 bases short, with 12 bases between. CDR1 MRHNA and CDR2 SNTAGT come from the germline V gene. CDR3 sequence (DNA): TGTGCCAGCCGCGGAGATGGGACCGGGGAGCTGTTTTTT. Translation: CASRGDGTGELFF.

The table lists this clone with a count of one. The rearrangement uses TRBV28 and TRBJ2-1; 7 bases align to TRBD1. The trim removed 7 bases at V and 2 bases at J, leaving 14 bases unmatched. Germline V gene lookup returns CDR1 MDHEN and CDR2 SYDVKM. The CDR3 has 17 residues. This CDR3 reads CASTPPTGSTTYNEQFF. For the CDR3, the DNA is TGTGCCAGCACCCCTCCGACAGGGTCCACTACCTACAATGAGCAGTTCTTC.

A single count supports this clone. The chain has TRBV7-9 and TRBJ2-2, with TRBD1 matching over 9 bases. The CDR3 runs 15 residues. From germline, CDR1 is SEHNR and CDR2 FQNEAQ (reference sequence). The V and J ends lost 4 bases and 5 bases, in that order; junction bases with no gene match: 5. CDR3 sequence (DNA): TGTGCCAGCAGCTGGACAGGGGATGGGACCGGGGAGCTGTTTTTT. Protein: CASSWTGDGTGELFF.

The chain has TRBV9 and TRBJ2-7; D is unresolved. V lost 4 bases, J lost 4 bases, and 15 bases lay in between. From germline, CDR1 is SGDLS and CDR2 YYNGEE. The CDR3 length is 14 residues. The CDR3 sequence: CASSRNQNVYEQYF. The CDR3 bases are TGTGCCAGCAGCCGTAATCAAAACGTTTACGAGCAGTACTTC.

Note on this clone: Other DNA sequences of this sample code for an identical CDR3. The chain uses TRBV5-4 and TRBJ1-4; 10 bases match TRBD1. The V gene end was trimmed by 4 bases and the J gene end by 8 bases; junction bases not matched to a gene: 5. Germline V lookup: CDR1 SGHNT, CDR2 YYREEE (reference sequence). The CDR3 runs 14 residues. CDR3 in DNA: TGTGCCAGCAGCCCAGGACAGGGGGTAGAAAAACTGTTTTTT. The encoded protein is CASSPGQGVEKLFF.

This clone was picked up one time. V gene TRBV7-3 combines with J gene TRBJ2-7; no definite D call. V lost 5 bases, J lost 3 bases, and 14 bases lay in between. The length of the CDR3 is 14 residues. Germline values: CDR1 SGHTA, CDR2 FQGTGA. The CDR3 DNA is TGTGCCAGCAGCCCCGGGCCGACCGTCTACGAGCAGTACTTC. Amino acid sequence: CASSPGPTVYEQYF.

This clone was found a few times. In the same sample, other DNA sequences code for this CDR3. The V and J genes are TRBV5-1 and TRBJ2-7, with 9 bases fitting TRBD1. Trimming at V came to 0 bases and at J to 2 bases, leaving 0 bases not matched to a gene. The CDR3 contains 14 residues. The germline gives CDR1 SGHRS, CDR2 YFSETQ. This CDR3 reads CASSLGQGAYEQYF. CDR3 nucleotide sequence: TGCGCCAGCAGCTTGGGACAGGGGGCCTACGAGCAGTACTTC.

V is TRBV28 and J is TRBJ1-1; 8 bases are shared with TRBD1. Germline CDR1 and CDR2: MDHEN and SYDVKM. V was pared by 6 bases and J by 4 bases, with 16 bases of the junction left unmatched. This CDR3 contains 17 residues. CDR3 protein: CASSQRIGSGGPTEAFF. The DNA of the CDR3 is TGTGCCAGCAGCCAACGCATCGGATCAGGGGGCCCCACTGAAGCTTTCTTT. Complete variable domain (other parts from reference TRBV28 and TRBJ1-1): DVKVTQSSRYLVKRTGEKVFLECVQDMDHENMFWYRQDPGLGLRLIYFSYDVKMKEKGDIPEGYSVSREKKERFSLILESASTNQTSMYLCASSQRIGSGGPTEAFFGQGTRLTVV.

The chain couples TRBV5-1 to TRBJ1-2, with a weak D call TRBD1 (5 bases). Germline V lookup: CDR1 SGHRS, CDR2 YFSETQ. V gave up 0 bases and J gave up 4 bases, with 13 bases separating them. The CDR3 has 15 amino acids. Here the CDR3 reads CASSLGPGRSYGYTF. The DNA of the CDR3 is TGCGCCAGCAGCTTGGGACCGGGACGGTCCTATGGCTACACCTTC.

This chain joins TRBV19 and TRBJ1-2; D perhaps matches TRBD1 (6 bases). Germline CDR1 is LNHDA and CDR2 is SQIVND (reference sequence). Trimming shortened V by 7 bases and J by 8 bases, and 17 bases separated the two germline ends. The CDR3 contains 13 residues. CDR3 bases: TGTGCCAGTACCTCCGGGTGGGGGGGCGGCTACACCTTC. Translation: CASTSGWGGGYTF.

J is TRBJ2-5 and V is TRBV28; TRBD1 matches 8 bases. Germline V gene data show CDR1 as MDHEN and CDR2 as SYDVKM. This CDR3 has 15 amino acids. Losses at the gene ends were 4 bases for V and 0 bases for J; bases not matched to a gene: 4. CDR3: CASSWGQAYQETQYF. DNA for the CDR3: TGTGCCAGCAGTTGGGGACAGGCCTACCAAGAGACCCAGTACTTC.

J is TRBJ2-3 and V is TRBV11-2; D unresolved. Trimming cost V 2 bases and J 4 bases, with 10 bases left between them. Germline CDR1 and CDR2: SGHAT and FQNNGV. The CDR3 has 14 residues. The CDR3 bases are TGTGCCAGCAGCTTATTAGTCTCTGCAGATACGCAGTATTTT. Its protein is CASSLLVSADTQYF. Combining the CDR3 with reference TRBV11-2 and TRBJ2-3 gives the whole variable domain EAGVAQSPRYKIIEKRQSVAFWCNPISGHATLYWYQQILGQGPKLLIQFQNNGVVDDSQLPKDRFSAERLKGVDSTLKIQPAKLEDSAVYLCASSLLVSADTQYFGPGTRLTVL.

This chain links TRBV6-5 with TRBJ2-7; maybe TRBD1 (5 bases). The V gene lost 0 bases and the J gene lost 4 bases, with 16 bases spanning the gap. Per germline, CDR1 MNHEY and CDR2 SVGAGI. CDR3 length: 16 residues. CDR3 region: CASSYSSGRVGYEQYF. CDR3 nucleotides: TGTGCCAGCAGTTACTCCTCCGGCAGGGTGGGATACGAGCAGTACTTC.

V and J are TRBV5-1 and TRBJ2-3; TRBD1 matches 9 bases. V shed 4 bases, J shed 2 bases, and the junction held 8 bases outside the gene matches. The CDR3 has 16 amino acids. CDR1 SGHRS and CDR2 YFSETQ come from the germline V gene. The CDR3 is CASSQSGTGTTDTQYF. Written as DNA, the CDR3 is TGCGCCAGCAGCCAATCCGGGACAGGGACCACAGATACGCAGTATTTT.

About this clone itself: Other DNA sequences within the sample encode an identical CDR3. The chain uses TRBV9 and TRBJ2-6; 7 bases map to TRBD2. The CDR3 sequence is 16 residues long. Germline V gene data show CDR1 as SGDLS and CDR2 as YYNGEE. V shed 4 bases and J 0 bases; nucleotides not matched to a gene: 4. CDR3 protein: CASSPRGDSGANVLTF. CDR3 in DNA: TGTGCCAGCAGCCCACGGGGGGACTCTGGGGCCAACGTCCTGACTTTC.

V is TRBV4-1 and J is TRBJ2-1; the match to TRBD2 covers 7 bases. Unmatched junction bases numbered 9, after V lost 1 base and J lost 3 bases. The CDR3 has 17 residues. In germline, CDR1 is MGHRA, CDR2 YSYEKL. The CDR3: CASSQGAQRGYYNEQFF. CDR3 DNA sequence: TGCGCCAGCAGCCAAGGAGCGCAGCGGGGATACTACAATGAGCAGTTCTTC.

The V gene is TRBV6-1, the J gene TRBJ1-2; 8 nucleotides line up with TRBD1. V lost 5 bases, J lost 6 bases, and 5 bases stayed unmatched. Germline V gives CDR1 MNHNS, CDR2 SASEGT. This CDR3 is 13 amino acids long. CDR3 bases: TGTGCCAGCAGTCCGTCGACAGGGGATGGCTACACCTTC. This codes for CASSPSTGDGYTF.

This clone came up a few times. Distinct nucleotide sequences in the sample also encode this CDR3. V and J are TRBV4-3 and TRBJ1-1; no reliable D call. CDR3 size: 13 residues. Trimming left V 1 base short and J 7 bases short, with 10 bases between. Germline V gene data show CDR1 as LGHNA and CDR2 as YSLEER. The CDR3 coding sequence is TGCGCCAGCAGCCAAGCCCGAGGCCTTGAAGCTTTCTTT. Translated: CASSQARGLEAFF.

A remark on this clone: Different DNA sequences within this sample yield the same CDR3. The CDR3 sequence is CSVDRGTEAFF. CDR3 coding DNA: TGCAGCGTAGACAGGGGCACTGAAGCTTTCTTT. This chain joins TRBV29-1 and TRBJ1-1, with 8 bases identical to TRBD1. In germline, CDR1 is SQVTM, CDR2 ANQGSEA. The CDR3 runs to 11 residues. The J segment lost 4 bases and the V segment lost 6 bases, leaving 1 base of the junction unmatched.

The J gene is TRBJ1-3, the V gene TRBV18, with no clear D. This CDR3 region has 15 residues. Trimming left V 3 bases short and J 0 bases short, with 9 bases between. Germline CDR1 is KGHSH and CDR2 is LQKENI. The CDR3 here is CASSPITSSGNTIYF. The CDR3 DNA sequence: TGTGCCAGCTCACCCATCACGAGCTCTGGAAACACCATATATTTT.